The sequence of this TCR beta chain was determined in a study of cytomegalovirus exposure and HLA in healthy donors. Study-level results: Three of the chains that were CMV-associated were confirmed in vitro to be specific for CMV antigens.

Researchers ran the PCR with 60 Vbeta and 13 Jbeta primers. Libraries were prepared by immunoSEQ multiplex PCR; TCRdb keeps only in-frame clonotypes and omits some of them. The sample has 130,000 to 150,000 clones, around 81% seen once; the top ten hold nearly 7%. As regards this clone: Its target is unknown.

The germline CDR1 and CDR2 sequences are LGHNA and YSLEER. This CDR3 is 16 amino acids long. After removal of 4 bases from V and 4 bases from J, the junction contained 12 bases not matched to a gene. This receptor was identified in a man aged 35-49 years in good health and CMV-seropositive. Sequenced sample: PBMCs. V is TRBV4-3 and J is TRBJ1-1; 7 bases are a match to TRBD1. Here the CDR3 DNA reads TGCGCCAGCAGCCCCCACCGACAGGGTCTCCGCACTGAAGCTTTCTTT. Its translation is CASSPHRQGLRTEAFF.